This entry lists 21 T cell receptor beta chains sequenced from one sample in a study of shared clonotypes between healthy human individuals. TCRdb's table, derived via immunoSEQ multiplex PCR, lists solely in-frame clones and lacks some. The sample has about 450,000 clones; around 79% are singletons. The sequencing sample was made of PBMCs. Every receptor here comes from a woman aged 40 to 50 in good health. Some clones in this sample may be carry-over from other donors' samples.

The genes are TRBV28 and TRBJ1-2, with D unclear. Deletions cut 3 bases from V and 7 bases from J, with 9 bases between. The germline V gene encodes CDR1 MDHEN and CDR2 SYDVKM. The CDR3 covers 12 residues. The CDR3 spells CASSFQASGYTF. CDR3 nucleotide sequence: TGTGCCAGCAGTTTTCAGGCGAGTGGCTACACCTTC.

The rearrangement links TRBV11-2 to TRBJ2-7; 9 bases are shared with TRBD1. This CDR3 comprises 14 residues. The junction had 4 bases not matched to a gene; V was cut back by 4 bases and J by 3 bases. Germline V gene sequence: CDR1 SGHAT, CDR2 FQNNGV. CDR3 DNA: TGTGCCAGCAGCTCCGGGACAGGGCTCTACGAGCAGTACTTC. It specifies CASSSGTGLYEQYF.

The rearrangement joins TRBV5-1 to TRBJ2-4, with D possibly matching TRBD2 (7 bases). Germline lookup yields CDR1 SGHRS and CDR2 YFSETQ. Trimming shortened V by 0 bases and J by 1 base, and 11 bases separated the two germline ends. This CDR3 comprises 16 residues. CDR3: CASSLVGGLAKNIQYF. In nucleotides, the CDR3 is TGCGCCAGCAGCTTGGTGGGGGGGCTCGCCAAAAACATTCAGTACTTC.

This clone was observed a handful of times. The V gene is TRBV7-3, the J gene TRBJ2-3; 8 nucleotides line up with TRBD2. Germline trimming cut 5 bases from V and 2 bases from J; bases unmatched to any gene: 3. Germline lookup yields CDR1 SGHTA and CDR2 FQGTGA. This CDR3 contains 14 residues. The CDR3 DNA sequence: TGTGCCAGCAGCATTAGCGGGACCACAGATACGCAGTATTTT. Residues: CASSISGTTDTQYF.

The rearrangement uses TRBV10-3 and TRBJ2-2; D is undetermined. V dropped 3 bases and J dropped 7 bases, with 6 bases sitting between them. This CDR3 is built from 12 residues. Germline CDR1 reads ENHRY; CDR2 reads SYGVKD. The CDR3, as DNA: TGTGCCATCAGTGATTCAGACGGGGAGCTGTTTTTT. The encoded protein is CAISDSDGELFF.

The chain employs TRBV5-4 and TRBJ1-1; 7 nucleotides align to TRBD1. This CDR3 is 15 amino acids long. Germline V CDR1 and CDR2: SGHNT, YYREEE (reference sequence). The ends lost 3 bases at V and 3 bases at J; junction bases unmatched: 8. The CDR3 coding sequence is TGTGCCAGCAGCTATAGACAGGGAGGGGACACTGAAGCTTTCTTT. This codes for CASSYRQGGDTEAFF.

This clone was counted between two and nine times. A much larger clone differs by one base, so this may be a read error. The chain couples TRBV2 to TRBJ1-1; D not resolved. CDR1 SNHLY and CDR2 FYNNEI come from the germline V gene. CDR3 length: 13 residues. The V end was cut by 4 bases, the J end by 1 base, with 7 bases between. In DNA, the CDR3 is TGTGCCAGCAGTGGTCAGCCGAACACTGAAGCTTTCTTT. Its translation: CASSGQPNTEAFF.

V usage is TRBV2 and J usage is TRBJ2-5; the D gene is possibly TRBD1 (5 bases). V lost 4 bases and J lost 4, with 13 bases in between. Germline CDR1 reads SNHLY; CDR2 reads FYNNEI. The CDR3 is 14 residues long. The CDR3: CASSARGDSETQYF. The CDR3 DNA is TGTGCCAGCAGTGCAAGGGGCGACTCAGAGACCCAGTACTTC.

The chain joins TRBV7-2 to TRBJ1-2, with unresolved D. The CDR3 spans 12 residues. The V and J ends lost 0 bases and 5 bases respectively, with 4 bases between them. Germline CDR1 and CDR2: SGHTA and FQGNSA. The CDR3 here is CASSLAMYGYTF. The DNA for the CDR3 is TGTGCCAGCAGCTTAGCCATGTATGGCTACACCTTC.

The rearrangement links TRBV18 to TRBJ1-4, with D perhaps matching TRBD1 (5 bases). V was pared by 0 bases and J by 8 bases, with 10 bases between. Germline V gene data show CDR1 as KGHSH and CDR2 as LQKENI. The CDR3 is 14 amino acids. CDR3: CASSPPQGAEKLFF. The CDR3 DNA sequence: TGTGCCAGCTCACCACCTCAGGGTGCCGAAAAACTGTTTTTT.

The chain uses TRBV4-3 and TRBJ2-5; the D gene is possibly TRBD2 (6 bases). The V end was cut by 3 bases, the J end by 3 bases, with 14 bases between. CDR3 length: 15 residues. In germline, CDR1 is LGHNA, CDR2 YSLEER. The CDR3 DNA reads as TGCGCCAGCAGCCAGGGGGTGGGGGAGGAAGAGACCCAGTACTTC. It is translated as CASSQGVGEEETQYF.

There are a few counts of this clone. DNA for the CDR3: TGCGCCAGCAGCCAAGATTCGTGGGGGTCGGACGAGCAGTACTTC. Protein product: CASSQDSWGSDEQYF. This rearrangement joins TRBV4-1 to TRBJ2-7, with D perhaps TRBD1 or TRBD2 (5 bases each). V was cut by 0 bases and J by 5 bases, with 14 bases left in between. The germline gives CDR1 MGHRA, CDR2 YSYEKL. The CDR3 consists of 15 residues.

The CDR3 bases are TGTGCCTGGAGTGTACGGCATAACACCATATATTTT. Protein sequence: CAWSVRHNTIYF. The genes are TRBV30 and TRBJ1-3; D not resolved. In germline, CDR1 is GTSNPN, CDR2 SVGIG (reference sequence). The CDR3 consists of 12 residues. Trimming pared 0 bases from V and 7 bases from J, leaving 7 bases between.

The V gene is TRBV5-1, the J gene TRBJ2-5; 8 nucleotides align to TRBD2. Germline CDR1 and CDR2: SGHRS and YFSETQ. With 0 bases clipped from V and 4 bases from J, the junction kept 8 bases outside the gene matches. CDR3 length: 16 amino acids. The CDR3 nucleotides read TGCGCCAGCAGCTTGGGGCACCGAGGACTAGCAGAGACCCAGTACTTC. Its protein is CASSLGHRGLAETQYF.

The chain carries TRBV27 and TRBJ2-7; 9 bases line up with TRBD1. V lost 3 bases, J lost 7 bases, and 16 bases stayed unmatched. This CDR3 is 17 amino acids long. Germline loops: CDR1 MNHEY, CDR2 SMNVEV (reference sequence). CDR3 bases: TGTGCCAGCAGTTTTCGAGCCGGGGACAGGGTCAGAGGGGAGCAGTACTTC. It is translated as CASSFRAGDRVRGEQYF.

This clone was observed a single time. V is TRBV27 and J is TRBJ1-1, with D uncertain. The CDR3 spans 13 residues. Germline lookup yields CDR1 MNHEY and CDR2 SMNVEV (reference sequence). V lost 5 bases and J 5 bases, leaving 12 bases between the germline ends. As DNA, the CDR3 is TGTGCCAGCAGTGAGGGAACCTGGACTGAAGCTTTCTTT. Residues: CASSEGTWTEAFF.

The chain carries TRBV27 and TRBJ2-3; D is possibly TRBD1 or TRBD2 (5 bases each). The CDR3 is made up of 13 amino acids. Trimming removed 5 bases from V and 5 bases from J, with 11 bases in between. Germline V gene data show CDR1 as MNHEY and CDR2 as SMNVEV (reference sequence). DNA for the CDR3: TGTGCCAGCAGTCCTGCTGGGGGAGATACGCAGTATTTT. Its protein is CASSPAGGDTQYF.

The chain employs TRBV28 and TRBJ2-1, with D uncertain. V was cut by 5 bases and J by 6 bases, with 17 bases left in between. The CDR3 is made up of 15 amino acids. In germline, CDR1 is MDHEN, CDR2 SYDVKM. As DNA, the CDR3 is TGTGCCAGCAGTCAAGGCCTTCCGGCGGCCAATGAGCAGTTCTTC. Translated: CASSQGLPAANEQFF. Drawing the rest from reference TRBV28 and TRBJ2-1, the complete variable domain is DVKVTQSSRYLVKRTGEKVFLECVQDMDHENMFWYRQDPGLGLRLIYFSYDVKMKEKGDIPEGYSVSREKKERFSLILESASTNQTSMYLCASSQGLPAANEQFFGPGTRLTVL.

The chain uses TRBV4-3 and TRBJ1-5; D ambiguous. Germline CDR1 reads LGHNA; CDR2 reads YSLEER. The CDR3 runs to 15 residues. V was shortened by 0 bases and J by 5 bases, with 11 bases between the two germline ends. CDR3 amino acids: CASSQEAWSYQPQHF. The DNA for the CDR3 is TGCGCCAGCAGCCAAGAGGCTTGGAGTTATCAGCCCCAGCATTTT.

The chain joins TRBV7-2 to TRBJ2-5; 9 bases fit TRBD2. The CDR3 sequence is 15 residues long. The germline V gene has CDR1 SGHTA and CDR2 FQGNSA. V dropped 6 bases and J dropped 4; count of bases not matched to a gene: 9. The CDR3 coding sequence is TGTGCCAGCAGTCTCATAGCGGGAGAGAGAGAGACCCAGTACTTC. Encoded protein: CASSLIAGERETQYF.

The chain uses TRBV19 and TRBJ2-1; TRBD2 matches at 10 bases. V lost 10 bases, J lost 0 bases, and 6 bases stayed unmatched. From germline, CDR1 is LNHDA and CDR2 SQIVND (reference sequence). CDR3 length: 15 amino acids. The DNA for the CDR3 is TGTGCCACCAGGCTAGCGGGGGACTCCTACAATGAGCAGTTCTTC. Translated: CATRLAGDSYNEQFF.